This T cell receptor (beta chain) was identified in a study of blood T cell repertoires in COVID-19. Overall study context: Spain, Italy and the United States supplied samples that represented acute and convalescent COVID-19. Sources were T cells, B-cell-depleted T cells, or PBMCs; the material itself was cDNA or gDNA.

Under the authors' procedure: The assay estimated nucleated cells by amplifying reference gene primers. The data were produced by immunoSEQ multiplex PCR, yet TCRdb's version contains in-frame clones alone and is incomplete. V, J and clone size are those of that table, while D and trimming were read from the DNA. The sample lists under 150,000 clones, around four fifths occurring once. The germline CDR1 and CDR2 sequences are SGHRS and YFSETQ. The CDR3 has 14 amino acids. The ends lost 7 bases at V and 0 bases at J; junction bases unmatched: 3. This clone was seen just once. The V gene is TRBV5-1, the J gene TRBJ2-3; TRBD1 aligns across 9 bases. This clonotype was sampled from a man aged 25 to 40 with acute or convalescent COVID-19. The source material was peripheral blood. In nucleotides, the CDR3 is TGCGCCAGCGGACAGGGGATTAGCACAGATACGCAGTATTTT. This gives the protein CASGQGISTDTQYF.